This T cell receptor beta chain came from a study of blood T cell repertoires in COVID-19 (dated by TCRdb to about 2020). In the study overall: Samples from collaborators originated in the United States, Italy and Spain and spanned both the acute and convalescent phases of COVID-19. The sample metadata nearly always contained a de-identified subject ID, COVID-19 status, age in years and sex. Where available, HLA class I and class II types were obtained from metadata supplied by the sample provider rather than from assay-based typing. The repertoires were released in a freely available public database intended as a resource for research on the immune response to SARS-CoV-2. Deeply sampled blood TCRbeta repertoires from subjects exposed to, actively infected with, or recovered from COVID-19 were included in the dataset. The prospective study material was composed of cDNA or gDNA derived from T cells, B-cell-depleted T cells, or PBMCs. The samples were drawn from the first 160 participants of the ongoing ImmuneRACE study and from under 1,500 subjects provided by 6 global collaborators.

A word on this clone: Its antigen is still unknown. Base qualities are not at hand, and no much larger clone is one base apart.

V is pared back by 5 bases and J by 6 bases, with 20 bases lying between the germline termini. The CDR3 has 15 amino acids, counting the end cysteine and phenylalanine. Only the CDR3 region is kept as DNA, spanning 45 bases read in frame from base 1. The germline V gene gives CDR1 as LGHNT and CDR2 as FRNRAP. TCRbeta CDR3 regions were amplified from genomic DNA by means of the immunoSEQ Assay, a bias-controlled multiplex PCR. Under the source paper's analysis protocol: The number of nucleated cells in each sample was estimated by amplification of reference gene primers within the assay. Sequence reads were collapsed and filtered to measure the absolute abundance of every unique TCRbeta CDR3 rearrangement. For each sample, productive Simpson clonality was calculated as the square root of Simpson's diversity index over productive rearrangements. Not all clones reach the TCRdb copy of this immuneACCESS table, which keeps in-frame sequences only. Checked studies attribute under half of the gap to unresolved V genes and leave the rest unexplained. V and J calls plus clone size are reproduced from that table; the DNA served to infer D and trimming. The sample includes fewer than 350,000 clones, with about 85% observed a single time. The top ten clonotypes cover 2.5% to 3% of the sample.

The paper as a whole reports these results and caveats: The amount of clinical and demographic metadata varied by source and participant and was provided uncurated.

Enrolling through a virtual design, the prospective study's participants ranged in age from roughly 18 to 95 years and lived across 24 United States geographic areas. In the prospective study, cohorts were assigned on the basis of participant-reported clinical history obtained from a screening survey and a study questionnaire. Recovered participants in ImmuneRACE Cohort 3 were defined as having two consecutive negative NP/OP PCR tests, clearance from a healthcare professional, or resolution of symptoms. Each participant in the prospective study had whole blood, serum and a nasopharyngeal or oropharyngeal swab collected by mobile phlebotomists. Additional blood draws and questionnaires over an approximately two-month period could optionally be provided by prospective study participants. Prospective study blood samples were shipped either frozen or at room temperature before DNA extraction.

Specimen: PBMCs or T cells enriched from blood (not recorded which). This TCR derives from a woman aged 45-59 years who had recovered from COVID-19. Recombination connected TRBV12-5 to TRBJ2-7; the D region possibly corresponds to TRBD1 (5 bases align). The CDR3 protein is CASGPQGLPSLEQYF. The sequenced DNA: TGTGCTAGTGGTCCCCAGGGCCTCCCGTCTCTCGAGCAGTACTTC.